What follows are 9 T cell receptor beta chains derived from one specimen sequenced in a study of long-term antiretroviral therapy in people with HIV. Investigators performed immunoSEQ version v3.0 at survey level. Libraries were prepared by immunoSEQ multiplex PCR; TCRdb keeps only in-frame clonotypes and omits some of them. The repertoire includes around 26,000 clones, around four fifths of them detected once, and roughly 10% sits in the top ten. The sample was unsorted PBMCs, taken 1.1 years before starting antiretroviral therapy. The receptors were sampled from a woman aged 40 to 50 with HIV.

V is TRBV29-1 and J is TRBJ2-5, with D possibly matching TRBD1 (5 bases). Deletions cut 4 bases from V and 4 bases from J, with 10 bases between. The length of the CDR3 is 12 residues. CDR1 is SQVTM and CDR2 is ANQGSEA in the germline V gene. The CDR3 region is CSVGGTPETQYF. CDR3 bases: TGCAGCGTTGGGGGCACCCCAGAGACCCAGTACTTC.

The CDR3 reads CASSLVVGSSGANVLTF. CDR3 DNA: TGTGCCAGCAGCTTAGTTGTAGGTTCCTCTGGGGCCAACGTCCTGACTTTC. The rearrangement uses TRBV7-6 and TRBJ2-6; no reliable D call. CDR1 and CDR2 from the germline V gene are SGHVS and FNYEAQ. Trimming took 1 base from V and 0 from J, leaving 10 bases between them. CDR3 length: 17 amino acids.

This chain joins TRBV19 and TRBJ1-5; maybe TRBD1 (5 bases). V lost 11 bases to trimming and J lost 2 bases, with 16 bases between them. Per germline, CDR1 LNHDA and CDR2 SQIVND (reference sequence). There are 14 residues in the CDR3. CDR3 loop: CASQARLGNQPQHF. The CDR3 DNA is TGTGCCTCACAGGCGAGACTGGGCAATCAGCCCCAGCATTTT.

This clone showed up just a few times. This chain uses TRBV19 with TRBJ2-7, with 9 bases that match TRBD1. Germline CDR1 and CDR2: LNHDA and SQIVND (reference sequence). This CDR3 is built from 15 residues. V was clipped by 6 bases and J by 5 bases; unmatched bases: 11. The CDR3 DNA sequence: TGTGCCAGTAGCCACCCCGGGACAGGGCGAAACGAGCAGTACTTC. This codes for CASSHPGTGRNEQYF.

V is TRBV20-1 and J is TRBJ2-1; a weak D match, TRBD1 (6 bases). V lost 5 bases, J lost 9 bases, and 11 bases lay in between. From germline, CDR1 is DFQATT and CDR2 SNEGSKA (reference sequence). This CDR3 comprises 11 residues. CDR3 sequence: CSAEQGTEQFF. CDR3 sequence (DNA): TGCAGTGCTGAGCAGGGGACTGAGCAGTTCTTC.

This clone was counted only a few times. The CDR3 DNA follows: TGCGCCAGCAGCCCGAGTGGGGTCATGAACACTGAAGCTTTCTTT. Its protein is CASSPSGVMNTEAFF. The chain carries TRBV4-1 and TRBJ1-1; D is unresolved. In germline, CDR1 is MGHRA, CDR2 YSYEKL. This CDR3 region has 15 residues. V shed 4 bases and J shed 0 bases, with 12 bases lying between them.

This chain uses TRBV30 with TRBJ2-3; D is unresolved. The V gene's germline CDR1 is GTSNPN and CDR2 SVGIG (reference sequence). The CDR3 runs to 13 residues. The V and J ends lost 0 bases and 1 base respectively, with 5 bases between them. The CDR3 nucleotides read TGTGCCTGGAGTGTTCGGGGCACAGATACGCAGTATTTT. Its protein product is CAWSVRGTDTQYF.

The chain joins TRBV11-2 to TRBJ1-5, with no clear D. Per the germline V gene, CDR1 is SGHAT and CDR2 is FQNNGV. The CDR3 totals 14 residues. V was shortened by 5 bases and J by 2 bases, with 10 bases between the two germline ends. CDR3 DNA sequence: TGTGCCAGCAGCCCCAGCGGGGGCAATCAGCCCCAGCATTTT. Translation: CASSPSGGNQPQHF.

Only a few counts were recorded for this clone. The chain couples TRBV19 to TRBJ1-6, with D maybe TRBD1 (5 bases). Germline CDR1 is LNHDA and CDR2 is SQIVND (reference sequence). Trimming removed 3 bases from V and 6 bases from J, with 12 bases in between. The CDR3 runs to 15 residues. The CDR3 spells CASSIPPGINSPLHF. In DNA form, the CDR3 reads TGTGCCAGTAGTATCCCACCAGGGATTAATTCACCCCTCCACTTT.